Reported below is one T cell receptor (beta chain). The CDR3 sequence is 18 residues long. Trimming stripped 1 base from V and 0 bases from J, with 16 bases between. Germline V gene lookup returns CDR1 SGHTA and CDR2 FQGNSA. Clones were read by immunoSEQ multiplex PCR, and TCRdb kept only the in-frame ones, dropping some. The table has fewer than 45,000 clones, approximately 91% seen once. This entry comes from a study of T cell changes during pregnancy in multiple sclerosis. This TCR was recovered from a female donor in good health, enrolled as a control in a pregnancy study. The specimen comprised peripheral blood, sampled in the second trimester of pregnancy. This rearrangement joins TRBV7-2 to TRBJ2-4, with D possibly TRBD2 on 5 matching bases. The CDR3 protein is CASSLGSGKRLAKNIQYF. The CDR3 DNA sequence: TGTGCCAGCAGCTTAGGTTCGGGGAAGCGCTTAGCCAAAAACATTCAGTACTTC.